The clone carrying this T cell receptor (beta chain) was seen many times. Its specificity is unknown. Germline-derived CDR1 and CDR2 are DFQATT and SNEGSKA (reference sequence). This CDR3 spans 15 amino acids. With 0 bases removed from V and 5 bases from J, the gap between germline ends came to 16 bases. The data originate from a study of regulatory T cells in long-lasting Graves disease. Sequencing libraries for TCR beta were prepared with iRepertoire HTBI primers and Arm-PCR of CDR3 regions. TCRdb reprocessed the multiplex PCR reads via MiXCR and lists one record per CDR3 protein. The sample yields 580,000 or so distinct CDR3 sequences, more than 15% seen once. Study results and limitations: TRBV28, TRBJ1-2 and TRBJ2-5 were segments that persistent disease favored.

Time point of the sample: newly diagnosed GD, antithyroid drugs for less than 3 months. The TCR library was made from RNA extracted from PBMCs. This sample was shared with a second study, whose subject was T cells in Graves' hyperthyroidism and ophthalmopathy. That source adds: Stable Graves' hyperthyroidism denoted no ophthalmopathy progression over 18 months. It was uncontrolled infection, other autoimmune disease, pregnancy or lactation that excluded patients. HTBI primers were employed in a first-round RT-PCR of the TCR CDR3.

This receptor was identified in a man aged 18 to 29 with Graves disease. V gene TRBV20-1 combines with J gene TRBJ1-1; D unclear. The sequencing here drew on peripheral blood mononuclear cells (PBMCs), taken at new diagnosis, from a patient treated with antithyroid drugs. The CDR3 DNA reads TGCAGTGCTAGAGATCGCTTCTACGGCCGGACTGAAGCTTTCTTT. Its translation: CSARDRFYGRTEAFF.